The 18 T cell receptor beta chains below all came from one sample that was sequenced in a study of blood T cell repertoires in COVID-19. The repertoire was sequenced with immunoSEQ multiplex PCR; TCRdb's copy has only in-frame clones and lacks some. The sample holds approximately 97,000 clones; roughly nine tenths are singletons and the top ten take 5% to 6.5%. Sequencing was done on a sample of peripheral blood. All receptors derive from a woman in her forties or fifties with COVID-19, enrolled during active disease.

The rearrangement joins TRBV5-1 to TRBJ2-5, with D tentatively TRBD1 (6 bases). The CDR3 loop spans 14 amino acids. The germline gives CDR1 SGHRS, CDR2 YFSETQ. The V end lost 4 bases, the J end lost 4 bases, and 14 bases lay between the germline ends. In DNA, the CDR3 is TGCGCCAGCAGCCTCGACAGGATACGAGAGACCCAGTACTTC. Residues: CASSLDRIRETQYF.

The V call is TRBV11-3, the J call TRBJ1-6; a possible D gene is TRBD1 (5 bases). In germline, CDR1 is SGHNT, CDR2 YENEEA. The V end was cut by 6 bases, the J end by 9 bases, with 15 bases between. The CDR3 extends over 14 amino acids. This CDR3 is CASRSRGLGSPLHF. As DNA, the CDR3 is TGTGCCAGCAGATCAAGGGGTTTGGGTTCACCCCTCCACTTT.

This chain connects TRBV24-1 to TRBJ2-6; a weak D match, TRBD1 (7 bases). This CDR3 is built from 19 residues. Trimming removed 5 bases at V and 0 bases at J, with 19 bases between. The germline V gene has CDR1 KGHDR and CDR2 SFDVKD. CDR3 protein: CATSAAAGQKNSGANVLTF. CDR3 DNA sequence: TGTGCCACCAGTGCCGCCGCGGGACAGAAGAACTCTGGGGCCAACGTCCTGACTTTC.

CDR3 in amino acids: CASSQDRGRVWTGNTIYF. CDR3 sequence (DNA): TGTGCCAGCAGCCAAGATCGTGGGAGGGTTTGGACTGGAAACACCATATATTTT. The genes are TRBV14 and TRBJ1-3; D is unclear. This CDR3 region has 18 residues. With 0 bases removed from V and 2 bases from J, the gap between germline ends came to 17 bases. Germline assignment: CDR1 SGHDN and CDR2 FVKESK.

V gene TRBV6-5 combines with J gene TRBJ1-5; D possibly corresponds to TRBD1 (5 bases). Deletions cut 2 bases from V and 6 bases from J, with 14 bases between. CDR1 and CDR2 from the germline V gene are MNHEY and SVGAGI. This CDR3 spans 15 amino acids. Written as DNA, the CDR3 is TGTGCCAGCAGTTACGGCAGGGCTTTGGGTCAGCCCCAGCATTTT. Its protein is CASSYGRALGQPQHF.

In its sample, this clone was seen once. This chain connects TRBV7-2 to TRBJ1-1; 7 bases match TRBD1. The CDR3 runs 14 residues. Germline CDR1 SGHTA, CDR2 FQGNSA. V shed 6 bases, J shed 2 bases, and the junction held 6 bases outside the gene matches. The CDR3 sequence: CASSQRQGNTEAFF. DNA of the CDR3: TGTGCCAGCAGTCAAAGACAGGGAAACACTGAAGCTTTCTTT.

The chain links TRBV9 to TRBJ2-3; 8 nucleotides agree with TRBD2. The CDR3 spans 16 residues. V dropped 4 bases and J dropped 6; count of bases not matched to a gene: 13. Looked up from germline, CDR1 is SGDLS and CDR2 is YYNGEE. The CDR3 region is CASSQFGGAHTDTQYF. As DNA, the CDR3 is TGTGCCAGCAGCCAATTCGGGGGGGCGCATACCGATACGCAGTATTTT.

This clone was detected a few times. This chain's CDR3 is CASGGQGGPETQYF. The CDR3, as DNA: TGCGCCAGCGGCGGACAGGGCGGGCCAGAGACCCAGTACTTC. The chain has TRBV5-1 and TRBJ2-5, with 8 bases lining up with TRBD1. J gave up 4 bases and V 7 bases, and 9 bases lay outside the gene matches. The CDR3 extends over 14 amino acids. Looked up from germline, CDR1 is SGHRS and CDR2 is YFSETQ.

The chain joins TRBV5-6 to TRBJ1-2; the match to TRBD1 covers 8 bases. Trimming at V came to 5 bases and at J to 4 bases, leaving 10 bases not matched to a gene. This CDR3 is 15 amino acids long. The germline gives CDR1 SGHDT, CDR2 YYEEEE. CDR3 amino acids: CASSLNGQGPYGYTF. DNA for the CDR3: TGTGCCAGCAGTCTCAATGGACAGGGTCCCTATGGCTACACCTTC.

This chain links TRBV24-1 with TRBJ1-3; D unclear. CDR1 and CDR2 (germline): KGHDR, SFDVKD. Trimming took off 1 base at V and 4 bases at J, with 13 bases between the two ends. The CDR3 contains 16 residues. CDR3 in DNA: TGTGCCACCAGTGATTTTTGGGAGAGGGTGGGAAACACCATATATTTT. It specifies CATSDFWERVGNTIYF.

V and J are TRBV5-1 and TRBJ1-1; no clear D gene. From germline, CDR1 is SGHRS and CDR2 YFSETQ. V dropped 0 bases and J dropped 1 base, with 4 bases sitting between them. The CDR3 is 13 residues long. CDR3 in DNA: TGCGCCAGCAGCTTGGAACAGAACACTGAAGCTTTCTTT. Translating it yields CASSLEQNTEAFF.

The J gene is TRBJ2-3, the V gene TRBV11-2, with D tentatively TRBD2 (6 bases). Germline assignment: CDR1 SGHAT and CDR2 FQNNGV. Deletions cut 4 bases from V and 4 bases from J, with 15 bases between. This CDR3 contains 15 residues. CDR3 nucleotides: TGTGCCAGCAGCTCATCAACTAGCTTGGCAGATACGCAGTATTTT. Translated, it gives CASSSSTSLADTQYF.

The J gene is TRBJ1-3, the V gene TRBV7-9; TRBD1 matches 11 bases. V dropped 5 bases and J dropped 4; count of bases not matched to a gene: 7. The CDR3 extends over 16 amino acids. Germline lookup yields CDR1 SEHNR and CDR2 FQNEAQ (reference sequence). CDR3: CASSRTGTGGGNTIYF. CDR3 nucleotides: TGTGCCAGCAGCCGTACCGGGACAGGGGGAGGAAACACCATATATTTT. Full variable domain (rest looked up from reference TRBV7-9 and TRBJ1-3): DTGVSQNPRHKITKRGQNVTFRCDPISEHNRLYWYRQTLGQGPEFLTYFQNEAQLEKSRLLSDRFSAERPKGSFSTLEIQRTEQGDSAMYLCASSRTGTGGGNTIYFGEGSWLTVV.

This rearrangement joins TRBV29-1 to TRBJ2-7; 14 nucleotides line up with TRBD2. Germline loops: CDR1 SQVTM, CDR2 ANQGSEA. The trim removed 6 bases at V and 0 bases at J, leaving 16 bases unmatched. The CDR3 length is 19 residues. CDR3: CSVQTQGTSGGGSSYEQYF. The CDR3 coding sequence is TGCAGCGTCCAAACCCAAGGGACTAGCGGGGGAGGGAGCTCCTACGAGCAGTACTTC.

This chain joins TRBV5-1 and TRBJ2-1; D is perhaps TRBD2 (5 bases). The CDR3 spans 14 residues. The germline V gene encodes CDR1 SGHRS and CDR2 YFSETQ. V was shortened by 1 base and J by 1 base, with 6 bases between the two germline ends. The CDR3 loop is CASSLTGSYNEQFF. The DNA of the CDR3 is TGCGCCAGCAGCTTGACGGGGTCCTACAATGAGCAGTTCTTC.

This chain connects TRBV7-9 to TRBJ1-5, with 10 bases matching TRBD1. The germline V gene has CDR1 SEHNR and CDR2 FQNEAQ (reference sequence). Losses at the gene ends were 0 bases for V and 6 bases for J; bases not matched to a gene: 5. The CDR3 extends over 16 amino acids. The CDR3 sequence is CASSLAEGTGVQPQHF. As DNA, the CDR3 is TGTGCCAGCAGCTTAGCCGAGGGGACAGGGGTTCAGCCCCAGCATTTT.

V gene TRBV28 combines with J gene TRBJ1-6; D ambiguous. Trimming pared 5 bases from V and 4 bases from J, leaving 15 bases between. The CDR3 is 16 amino acids. Germline V gene lookup returns CDR1 MDHEN and CDR2 SYDVKM. CDR3 protein: CASSPRPLDYNSPLHF. The CDR3 DNA is TGTGCCAGCAGTCCGCGGCCCCTGGATTATAATTCACCCCTCCACTTT.

The gene calls are TRBV6-2 or TRBV6-3 and TRBJ2-1, with D possibly TRBD2 on 5 matching bases. Germline V gene lookup returns CDR1 MNHEY and CDR2 SVGEGT. V was clipped by 2 bases and J by 6 bases, with 5 bases between them. The CDR3 sequence is 12 residues long. This CDR3 reads CASSYGGNEQFF. The CDR3 coding sequence is TGTGCCAGCAGTTACGGAGGCAATGAGCAGTTCTTC.